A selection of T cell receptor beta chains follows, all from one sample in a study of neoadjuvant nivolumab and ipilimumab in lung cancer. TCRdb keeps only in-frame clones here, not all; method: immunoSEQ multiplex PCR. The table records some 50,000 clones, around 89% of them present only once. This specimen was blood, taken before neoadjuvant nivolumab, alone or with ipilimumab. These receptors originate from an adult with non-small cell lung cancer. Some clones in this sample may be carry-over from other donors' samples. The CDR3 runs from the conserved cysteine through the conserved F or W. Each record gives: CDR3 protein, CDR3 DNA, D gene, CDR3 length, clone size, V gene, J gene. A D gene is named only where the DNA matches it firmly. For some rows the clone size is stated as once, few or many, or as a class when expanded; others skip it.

CDR3: CASSQDTGAIYEQYF
DNA: TGCGCCAGCAGCCAGGATACAGGGGCAATCTACGAGCAGTACTTC
D: TRBD1
length: 15
size: .
V: TRBV4-3
J: TRBJ2-7

CDR3: CASSADNEQFF
DNA: TGTGCCAGCAGTGCTGACAATGAGCAGTTCTTC
D: .
length: 11
size: .
V: TRBV6-5
J: TRBJ2-1

CDR3: CASSLWGQGSFTGANVLTF
DNA: TGTGCCAGCAGCTTATGGGGACAGGGGAGCTTTACGGGGGCCAACGTCCTGACTTTC
D: TRBD1
length: 19
size: .
V: TRBV11-2
J: TRBJ2-6

CDR3: CASTATDTQYF
DNA: TGTGCCAGCACTGCCACAGATACGCAGTATTTT
D: .
length: 11
size: .
V: TRBV6-1
J: TRBJ2-3

CDR3: CASGREMNTEAFF
DNA: TGTGCCAGCGGCCGGGAGATGAACACTGAAGCTTTCTTT
D: .
length: 13
size: .
V: TRBV7-2
J: TRBJ1-1

CDR3: CASSEMGNRNTEAFF
DNA: TGTGCCAGCAGTGAAATGGGGAACCGGAACACTGAAGCTTTCTTT
D: .
length: 15
size: .
V: TRBV6-1
J: TRBJ1-1

CDR3: CASSFRLGTGVQADTQYF
DNA: TGTGCCAGCAGCTTCCGGTTGGGGACAGGGGTTCAGGCAGATACGCAGTATTTT
D: TRBD1
length: 18
size: .
V: TRBV5-4
J: TRBJ2-3

CDR3: CASSLRAGTGYNEQFF
DNA: TGCGCCAGCAGCCTTCGCGCCGGGACAGGGTACAATGAGCAGTTCTTC
D: TRBD1
length: 16
size: few
V: TRBV5-1
J: TRBJ2-1

CDR3: CASKANANTGELFF
DNA: TGTGCCAGCAAGGCCAACGCGAACACCGGGGAGCTGTTTTTT
D: .
length: 14
size: .
V: TRBV6-5
J: TRBJ2-2

CDR3: CSSLDRVGETQYF
DNA: TGCAGCTCCCTTGACAGGGTAGGAGAGACCCAGTACTTC
D: TRBD1
length: 13
size: few
V: TRBV29-1
J: TRBJ2-5

CDR3: CASGSPGTNGQPQHF
DNA: TGTGCTAGTGGTTCGCCGGGAACCAACGGTCAGCCCCAGCATTTT
D: .
length: 15
size: .
V: TRBV12-5
J: TRBJ1-5

CDR3: CASSLSGGSYNEQFF
DNA: TGCGCCAGCAGCTTATCAGGAGGGTCCTACAATGAGCAGTTCTTC
D: .
length: 15
size: .
V: TRBV5-1
J: TRBJ2-1

CDR3: CASRDSYEQYF
DNA: TGTGCCAGTAGAGATTCCTACGAGCAGTACTTC
D: .
length: 11
size: .
V: TRBV19
J: TRBJ2-7

CDR3: CASSLRLGERELFF
DNA: TGTGCCAGCAGCTTAAGGTTGGGGGAGAGGGAGCTGTTTTTT
D: .
length: 14
size: .
V: TRBV7-3
J: TRBJ2-2

CDR3: CASSSDSGNEQFF
DNA: TGTGCCAGCAGTTCGGACAGTGGTAATGAGCAGTTCTTC
D: .
length: 13
size: .
V: TRBV7-3
J: TRBJ2-1

CDR3: CASSFRDGNSYEQYF
DNA: TGCGCCAGCAGCTTCCGGGACGGAAACTCCTACGAGCAGTACTTC
D: .
length: 15
size: .
V: TRBV5-1
J: TRBJ2-7

CDR3: CASSQDFLAFARAFF
DNA: TGCGCCAGCAGCCAAGATTTTCTGGCTTTTGCTAGAGCTTTCTTT
D: .
length: 15
size: .
V: TRBV4-1
J: TRBJ1-1

CDR3: CATSRAPGTGTYEQYF
DNA: TGTGCCACCAGCAGAGCCCCCGGGACAGGGACATACGAGCAGTACTTC
D: TRBD1
length: 16
size: .
V: TRBV15
J: TRBJ2-7

CDR3: CASGAGSMSYEQYF
DNA: TGTGCCAGTGGGGCAGGATCAATGTCCTACGAGCAGTACTTC
D: .
length: 14
size: .
V: TRBV6-5
J: TRBJ2-7

CDR3: CASSRDTDNYGYTF
DNA: TGTGCCAGCTCCAGGGACACCGATAACTATGGCTACACCTTC
D: .
length: 14
size: .
V: TRBV18
J: TRBJ1-2

CDR3: CASSLLVAGLKYF
DNA: TGTGCTAGCAGCTTACTCGTTGCAGGGTTGAAGTACTTC
D: .
length: 13
size: .
V: TRBV7-7
J: TRBJ2-7

CDR3: CASSPGQEGSGYTF
DNA: TGTGCCAGCTCACCAGGACAGGAGGGAAGCGGCTACACCTTC
D: TRBD1
length: 14
size: .
V: TRBV18
J: TRBJ1-2

CDR3: CATRLAVLHEQFF
DNA: TGCGCCACTAGACTAGCCGTACTTCATGAGCAGTTCTTC
D: TRBD2
length: 13
size: once
V: TRBV5-1
J: TRBJ2-1

CDR3: CASSPPSGREAFF
DNA: TGTGCCAGCTCACCACCGTCGGGACGTGAAGCTTTCTTT
D: .
length: 13
size: .
V: TRBV18
J: TRBJ1-1

CDR3: CASSSGYGTQYF
DNA: TGTGCCAGCAGTTCAGGGTATGGGACCCAGTACTTC
D: .
length: 12
size: .
V: TRBV6-6
J: TRBJ2-5

CDR3: CASSFDLIGTYEQYF
DNA: TGTGCCAGCAGTTTTGACCTAATTGGGACCTACGAGCAGTACTTC
D: .
length: 15
size: .
V: TRBV28
J: TRBJ2-7

CDR3: CASSLAGTGVGEQYF
DNA: TGTGCTAGCAGCTTAGCCGGGACAGGGGTTGGCGAGCAGTACTTC
D: TRBD1
length: 15
size: .
V: TRBV7-7
J: TRBJ2-7